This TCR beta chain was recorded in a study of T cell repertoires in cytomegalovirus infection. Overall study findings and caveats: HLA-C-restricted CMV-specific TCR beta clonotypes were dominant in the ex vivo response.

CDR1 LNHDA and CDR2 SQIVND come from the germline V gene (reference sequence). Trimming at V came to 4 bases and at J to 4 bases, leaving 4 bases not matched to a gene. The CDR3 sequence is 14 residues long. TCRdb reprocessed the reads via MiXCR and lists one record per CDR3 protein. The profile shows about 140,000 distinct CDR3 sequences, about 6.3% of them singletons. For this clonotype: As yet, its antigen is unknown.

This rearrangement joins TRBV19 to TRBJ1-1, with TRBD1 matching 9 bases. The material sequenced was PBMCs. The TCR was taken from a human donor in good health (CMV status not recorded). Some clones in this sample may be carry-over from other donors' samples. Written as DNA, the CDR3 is TGTGCCAGTAGTAGACAGGGGGTTTCCACTGAAGCTTTCTTT. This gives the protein CASSRQGVSTEAFF.